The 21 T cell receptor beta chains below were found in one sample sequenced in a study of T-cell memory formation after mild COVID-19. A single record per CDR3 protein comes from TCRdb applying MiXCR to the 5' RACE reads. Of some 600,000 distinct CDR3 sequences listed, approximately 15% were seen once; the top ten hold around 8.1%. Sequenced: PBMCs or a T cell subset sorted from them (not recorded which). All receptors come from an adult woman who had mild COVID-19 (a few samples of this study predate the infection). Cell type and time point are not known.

Here the CDR3 DNA reads TGTGCCGGCACAGGAGATGGGTACAATGAGCAGTTCTTC. This codes for CAGTGDGYNEQFF. The chain couples TRBV2 to TRBJ2-1; possibly TRBD1 for D (5 bases). The V gene lost 11 bases and the J gene lost 4 bases, with 15 bases spanning the gap. Germline assignment: CDR1 SNHLY and CDR2 FYNNEI. The CDR3 runs to 13 residues.

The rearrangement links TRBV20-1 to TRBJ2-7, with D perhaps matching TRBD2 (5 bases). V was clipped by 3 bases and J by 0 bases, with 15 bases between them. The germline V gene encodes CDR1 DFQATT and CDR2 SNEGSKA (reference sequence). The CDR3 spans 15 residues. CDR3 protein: CSASRGSGASYEQYF. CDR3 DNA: TGCAGTGCTAGCCGTGGGAGCGGCGCCTCCTACGAGCAGTACTTC.

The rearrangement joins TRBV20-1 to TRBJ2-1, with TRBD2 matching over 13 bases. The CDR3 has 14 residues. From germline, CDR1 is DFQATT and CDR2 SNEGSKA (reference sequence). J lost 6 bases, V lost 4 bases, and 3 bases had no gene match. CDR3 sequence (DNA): TGCAGTGCTACGAGGACTAGCGGGAGCAATGAGCAGTTCTTC. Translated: CSATRTSGSNEQFF.

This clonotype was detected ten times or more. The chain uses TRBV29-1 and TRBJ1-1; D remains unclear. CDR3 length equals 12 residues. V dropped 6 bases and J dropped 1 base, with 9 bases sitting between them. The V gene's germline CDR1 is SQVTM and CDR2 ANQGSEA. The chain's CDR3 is CSVLDGNTEAFF. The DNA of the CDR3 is TGCAGCGTCTTGGACGGGAACACTGAAGCTTTCTTT. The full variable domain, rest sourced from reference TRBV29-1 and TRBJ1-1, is SAVISQKPSRDICQRGTSLTIQCQVDSQVTMMFWYRQQPGQSLTLIATANQGSEATYESGFVIDKFPISRPNLTFSTLTVSNMSPEDSSIYLCSVLDGNTEAFFGQGTRLTVV.

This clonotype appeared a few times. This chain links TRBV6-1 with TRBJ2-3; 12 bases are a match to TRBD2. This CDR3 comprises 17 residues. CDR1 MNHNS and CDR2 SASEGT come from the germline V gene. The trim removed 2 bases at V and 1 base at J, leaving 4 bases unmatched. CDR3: CASSERTSGERTDTQYF. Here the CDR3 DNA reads TGTGCCAGCAGTGAACGGACTAGCGGGGAGCGCACAGATACGCAGTATTTT.

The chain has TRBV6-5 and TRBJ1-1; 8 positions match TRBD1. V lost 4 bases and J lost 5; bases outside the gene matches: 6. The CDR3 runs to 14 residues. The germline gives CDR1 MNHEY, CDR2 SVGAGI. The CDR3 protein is CASSLAGGLTEAFF. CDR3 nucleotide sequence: TGTGCCAGCAGTTTGGCAGGGGGCCTGACTGAAGCTTTCTTT.

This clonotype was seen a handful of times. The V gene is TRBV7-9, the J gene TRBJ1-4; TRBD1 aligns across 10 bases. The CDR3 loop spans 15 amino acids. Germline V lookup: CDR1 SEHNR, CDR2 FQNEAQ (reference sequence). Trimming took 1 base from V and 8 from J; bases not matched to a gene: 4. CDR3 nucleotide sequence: TGTGCCAGCAGCTTAGGACAGGGGGCGAGGGAAAAACTGTTTTTT. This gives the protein CASSLGQGAREKLFF.

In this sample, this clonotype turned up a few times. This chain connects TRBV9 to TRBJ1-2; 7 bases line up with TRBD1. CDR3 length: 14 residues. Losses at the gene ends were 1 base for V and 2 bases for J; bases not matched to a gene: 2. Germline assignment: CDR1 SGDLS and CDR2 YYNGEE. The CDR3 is CASSVIGGNYGYTF. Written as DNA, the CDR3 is TGTGCCAGCAGCGTAATAGGGGGCAACTATGGCTACACCTTC.

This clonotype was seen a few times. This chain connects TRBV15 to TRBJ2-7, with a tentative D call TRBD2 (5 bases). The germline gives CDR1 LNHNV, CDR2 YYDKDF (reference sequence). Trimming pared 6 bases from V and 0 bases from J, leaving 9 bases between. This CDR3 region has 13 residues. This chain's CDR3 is CATRGSVSYEQYF. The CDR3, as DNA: TGTGCCACCAGGGGTAGCGTCTCCTACGAGCAGTACTTC.

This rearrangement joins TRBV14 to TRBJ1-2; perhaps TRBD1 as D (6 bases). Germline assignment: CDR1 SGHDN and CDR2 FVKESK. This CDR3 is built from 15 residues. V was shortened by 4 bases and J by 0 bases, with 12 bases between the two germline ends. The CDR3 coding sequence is TGTGCCAGCAGCCGCGGACAGAATTCTAACTATGGCTACACCTTC. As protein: CASSRGQNSNYGYTF. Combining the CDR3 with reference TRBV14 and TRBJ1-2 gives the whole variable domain EAGVTQFPSHSVIEKGQTVTLRCDPISGHDNLYWYRRVMGKEIKFLLHFVKESKQDESGMPNNRFLAERTGGTYSTLKVQPAELEDSGVYFCASSRGQNSNYGYTFGSGTRLTVV.

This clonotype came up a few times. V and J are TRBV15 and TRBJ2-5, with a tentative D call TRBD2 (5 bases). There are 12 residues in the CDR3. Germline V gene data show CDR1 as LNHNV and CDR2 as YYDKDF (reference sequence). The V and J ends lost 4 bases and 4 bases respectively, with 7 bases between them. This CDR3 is CATSIGRETQYF. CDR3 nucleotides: TGTGCCACCAGCATAGGGAGAGAGACCCAGTACTTC.

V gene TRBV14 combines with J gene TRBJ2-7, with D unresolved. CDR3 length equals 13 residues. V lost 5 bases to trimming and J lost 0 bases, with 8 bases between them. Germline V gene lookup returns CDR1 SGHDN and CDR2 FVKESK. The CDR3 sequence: CASSGANSYEQYF. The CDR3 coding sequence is TGTGCCAGCAGCGGCGCCAACTCCTACGAGCAGTACTTC. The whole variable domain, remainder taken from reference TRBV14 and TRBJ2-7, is EAGVTQFPSHSVIEKGQTVTLRCDPISGHDNLYWYRRVMGKEIKFLLHFVKESKQDESGMPNNRFLAERTGGTYSTLKVQPAELEDSGVYFCASSGANSYEQYFGPGTRLTVT.

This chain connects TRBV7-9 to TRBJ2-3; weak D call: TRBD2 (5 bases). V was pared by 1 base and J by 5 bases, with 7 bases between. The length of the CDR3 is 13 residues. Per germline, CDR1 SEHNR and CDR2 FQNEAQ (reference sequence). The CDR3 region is CASSLDGIDTQYF. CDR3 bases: TGTGCCAGCAGCTTAGACGGGATAGATACGCAGTATTTT.

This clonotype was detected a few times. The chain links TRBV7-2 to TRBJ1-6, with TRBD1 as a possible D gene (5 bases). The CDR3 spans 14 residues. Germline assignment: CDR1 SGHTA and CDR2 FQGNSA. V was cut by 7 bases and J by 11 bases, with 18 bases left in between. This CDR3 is CASTRRQGGAPLHF. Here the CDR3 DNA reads TGTGCCAGCACCCGGAGGCAGGGCGGTGCACCCCTCCACTTT.

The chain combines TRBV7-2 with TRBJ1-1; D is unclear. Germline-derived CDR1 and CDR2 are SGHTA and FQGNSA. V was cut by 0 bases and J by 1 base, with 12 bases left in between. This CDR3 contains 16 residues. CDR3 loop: CASSLAGFRQNTEAFF. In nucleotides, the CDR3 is TGTGCCAGCAGCTTAGCGGGGTTCAGGCAGAACACTGAAGCTTTCTTT.

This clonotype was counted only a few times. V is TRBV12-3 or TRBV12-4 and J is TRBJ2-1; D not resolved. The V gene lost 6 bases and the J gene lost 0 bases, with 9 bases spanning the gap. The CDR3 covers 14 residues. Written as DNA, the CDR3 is TGTGCCAGCAGCGCCGATAGCTCCTACAATGAGCAGTTCTTC. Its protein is CASSADSSYNEQFF.

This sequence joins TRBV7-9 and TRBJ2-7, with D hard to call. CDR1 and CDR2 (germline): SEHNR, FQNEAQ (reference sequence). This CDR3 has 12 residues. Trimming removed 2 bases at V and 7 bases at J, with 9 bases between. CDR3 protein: CASSLRVEEQYF. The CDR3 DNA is TGTGCCAGCAGCTTAAGGGTCGAGGAGCAGTACTTC.

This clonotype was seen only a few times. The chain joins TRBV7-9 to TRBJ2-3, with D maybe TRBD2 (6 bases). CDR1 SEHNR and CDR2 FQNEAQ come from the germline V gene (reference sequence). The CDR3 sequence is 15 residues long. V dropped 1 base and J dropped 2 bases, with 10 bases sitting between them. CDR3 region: CASSLGAGTTDTQYF. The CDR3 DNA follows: TGTGCCAGCAGCTTAGGGGCGGGGACCACAGATACGCAGTATTTT.

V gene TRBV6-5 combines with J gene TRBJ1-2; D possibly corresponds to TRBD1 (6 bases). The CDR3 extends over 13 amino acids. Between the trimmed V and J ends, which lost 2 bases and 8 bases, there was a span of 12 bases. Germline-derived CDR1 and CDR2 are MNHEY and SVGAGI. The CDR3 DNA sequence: TGTGCCAGCAGTTACGGGCCAGGGGAGGGCTACACCTTC. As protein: CASSYGPGEGYTF.

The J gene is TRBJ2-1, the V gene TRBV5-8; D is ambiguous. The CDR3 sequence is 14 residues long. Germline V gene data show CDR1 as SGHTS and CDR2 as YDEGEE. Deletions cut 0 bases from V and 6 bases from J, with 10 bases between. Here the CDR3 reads CASSLALVINEQFF. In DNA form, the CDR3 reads TGTGCCAGCAGCTTGGCCCTAGTGATCAATGAGCAGTTCTTC.

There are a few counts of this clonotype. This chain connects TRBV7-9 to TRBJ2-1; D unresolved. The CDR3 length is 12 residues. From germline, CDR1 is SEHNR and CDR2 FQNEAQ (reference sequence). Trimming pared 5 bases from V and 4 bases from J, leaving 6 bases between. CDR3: CASSTGYNEQFF. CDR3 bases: TGTGCCAGCAGCACGGGTTACAATGAGCAGTTCTTC. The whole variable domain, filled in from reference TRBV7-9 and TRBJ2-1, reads DTGVSQNPRHKITKRGQNVTFRCDPISEHNRLYWYRQTLGQGPEFLTYFQNEAQLEKSRLLSDRFSAERPKGSFSTLEIQRTEQGDSAMYLCASSTGYNEQFFGPGTRLTVL.